A selection of T cell receptor beta chains follows, all from one sample in a study of OX40 agonist ivuxolimab in advanced cancers. Data came from immunoSEQ multiplex PCR; TCRdb stores just in-frame clones and leaves some out. The repertoire holds about 15,000 clones, with about three quarters as singletons. Sequenced here: CD4+ or CD8+ T cells sorted from blood, sampled in a trial of the OX40 agonist ivuxolimab. The receptor set was obtained from an adult with an advanced solid tumor such as melanoma, head and neck, liver or kidney cancer. Each CDR3 is given with its conserved first and last residue. The order of the fields is V gene, clone size, J gene, CDR3 protein. Not every row has a clone size; where given, it reads once, few, many or a size class.

>TRBV11-1|NA|TRBJ2-7
CASSSPTGTGPYEQYF
>TRBV18|NA|TRBJ2-2
CASSPQDDGTGELFF
>TRBV5-6|NA|TRBJ2-3
CASNVEVGLTDTQYF
>TRBV7-2|NA|TRBJ1-4
CASSLAQGRKLFF
>TRBV11-1|few|TRBJ2-1
CASSRGRNEQFF
>TRBV11-1|NA|TRBJ2-7
CASSPRDYTYEQYF
>TRBV7-9|NA|TRBJ2-7
CASSLAGQTYEQYF
>TRBV25-1|NA|TRBJ2-7
CASSVGLAGNEQYF
>TRBV28|NA|TRBJ1-5
CASYLSVGQPQHF
>TRBV6-1|NA|TRBJ2-5
CASSEFGTGEETQYF
>TRBV9|NA|TRBJ2-7
CASSSSSAYEQYF
>TRBV5-8|NA|TRBJ1-2
CASSGDRDRLYGYTF
>TRBV15|NA|TRBJ1-1
CATSRDGTEAFF
>TRBV18|NA|TRBJ2-7
CASSPPGDEQYF
>TRBV6-4|NA|TRBJ2-1
CASSEGTEYNEQFF
>TRBV28|once|TRBJ2-6
CASSHPEGLTF
>TRBV6-1|NA|TRBJ1-2
CASSEAAGRMWGYTF
>TRBV30|NA|TRBJ2-6
CAWSDGGGANVLTF
>TRBV15|once|TRBJ1-4
CATSRGGANEKLFF
>TRBV27|NA|TRBJ1-5
CASSPRGQPQHF
>TRBV6-1|once|TRBJ2-5
CASTSGTSGSETQYF
>TRBV4-3|NA|TRBJ1-6
CASSPRAYNSPLHF
>TRBV29-1|NA|TRBJ2-7
CSARAGEGEQYF
>TRBV4-1|NA|TRBJ1-2
CASSQDWVDYTF
>TRBV7-8|NA|TRBJ1-4
CASRGEKLFF
>TRBV19|NA|TRBJ2-7
CASSIDLARTYEQYF
>TRBV7-9|NA|TRBJ2-5
CASSLEDEETQYF
>TRBV7-9|NA|TRBJ1-1
CASSLGQGASNTEAFF
>TRBV5-4|once|TRBJ2-7
CASSSGQGAYEQYF
>TRBV18|NA|TRBJ2-7
CASSPPAANEQYF
>TRBV11-2|NA|TRBJ2-5
CASSLAGTGGETQYF
>TRBV6-1|NA|TRBJ2-2
CASSAPTGTGDTGELFF
>TRBV7-9|medium-sized|TRBJ2-7
CASSGTLGRVLYEQYF
>TRBV19|NA|TRBJ2-7
CASSLGTSVTEQYF
>TRBV2|few|TRBJ2-3
CASQTGEIIPDTQYF
>TRBV6-1|NA|TRBJ2-5
CASSEFGLAGETQYF
>TRBV28|NA|TRBJ1-6
CASSRTGAGNSPLHF
>TRBV7-3|once|TRBJ1-1
CASSLLRLEYTEAFF
>TRBV5-6|NA|TRBJ2-4
CASSSTSGEIQYF
>TRBV19|few|TRBJ1-1
CASSTTAEAFF
>TRBV7-9|NA|TRBJ2-7
CASSSEEGDEQYF